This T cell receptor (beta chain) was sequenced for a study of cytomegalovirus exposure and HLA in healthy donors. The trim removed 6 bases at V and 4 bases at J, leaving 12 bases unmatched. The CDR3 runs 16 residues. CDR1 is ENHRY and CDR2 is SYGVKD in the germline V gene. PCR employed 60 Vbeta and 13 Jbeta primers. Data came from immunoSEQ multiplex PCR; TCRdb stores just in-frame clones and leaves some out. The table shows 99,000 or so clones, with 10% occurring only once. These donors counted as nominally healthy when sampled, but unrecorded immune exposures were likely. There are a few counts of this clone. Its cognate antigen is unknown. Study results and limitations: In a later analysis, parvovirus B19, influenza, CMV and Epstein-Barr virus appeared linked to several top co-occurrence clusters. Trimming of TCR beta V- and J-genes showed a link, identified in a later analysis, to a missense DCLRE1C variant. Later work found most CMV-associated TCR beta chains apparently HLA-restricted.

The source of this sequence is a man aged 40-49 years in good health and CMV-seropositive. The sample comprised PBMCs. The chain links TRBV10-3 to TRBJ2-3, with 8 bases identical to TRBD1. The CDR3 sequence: CAIRDPIDRGSDTQYF. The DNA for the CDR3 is TGTGCCATCAGGGACCCCATTGACAGGGGCTCAGATACGCAGTATTTT.